These T cell receptor beta chains were read from a single sample in a study of T-cell reconstitution after alpha-beta-depleted transplantation in children. TCRdb fed the PCR reads into MiXCR, producing one record per CDR3 protein. The sample yields about 400,000 distinct CDR3 sequences, about a fifth seen once. The specimen was PBMCs from the stem cell graft donor, collected from the stem cell graft. All receptors derive from a human donor who donated a stem cell graft to a child with acute myeloid leukemia. The CDR3 runs from the conserved cysteine through the conserved F or W. D genes are given only for firm matches. A clone size is listed for some rows: how often the clone was seen (once, few, many), or a class if it is expanded.

J | V | size | D | DNA | CDR3
TRBJ1-1 | TRBV18 | NA | NA | TGTGCCAGCTCACCTCCCCGGACAGTGAACACTGAAGCTTTCTTT | CASSPPRTVNTEAFF
TRBJ2-1 | TRBV5-1 | NA | TRBD2 | TGCGCCAGCAGCTTCGCCGCTTCAGCGGGAGATTTTTTTACTAGTTCCTACAATGAGCAGTTCTTC | CASSFAASAGDFFTSSYNEQFF
TRBJ2-6 | TRBV28 | few | NA | TGTGCCAGCAGTTTAAGAGGGGCCAACGTCCTGACTTTC | CASSLRGANVLTF
TRBJ2-5 | TRBV29-1 | many | TRBD1 | TGCAGCGTTGAAACTCAGGGGGCTGTGGAGACCCAGTACTTC | CSVETQGAVETQYF
TRBJ2-1 | TRBV4-3 | many | NA | TGCGCCAGCAGCCAAGAAGGGGGGAATGAGCAGTTCTTC | CASSQEGGNEQFF
TRBJ1-3 | TRBV3-1 | many | NA | TGTGCCAGCAGCCTTTGGACTGGAAACACCATATATTTT | CASSLWTGNTIYF
TRBJ2-1 | TRBV11-2 | few | NA | TGTGCCAGCAGCCCACTAGCCCATTCCTACAATGAGCAGTTCTTC | CASSPLAHSYNEQFF
TRBJ2-1 | TRBV7-2 | NA | NA | TGTGCCAGCAGCTTAGTCCCAGGATACAATGAGCAGTTCTTC | CASSLVPGYNEQFF
TRBJ2-5 | TRBV24-1 | few | NA | TGTGCCACCAGTGGAGACTACCAAGAGACCCAGTACTTC | CATSGDYQETQYF
TRBJ2-6 | TRBV29-1 | many | NA | TGCAGCGTTAATGACCGTACTGGGGCCAACGTCCTGACTTTC | CSVNDRTGANVLTF
TRBJ2-5 | TRBV5-1 | NA | NA | TGCGCCAGCAGCACCGGACAGCAAGAGACCCAGTACTTC | CASSTGQQETQYF
TRBJ1-2 | TRBV15 | NA | TRBD1 | TGTGCCACCAGCGTCGACAGGGTTGGGTATGGCTACACCTTC | CATSVDRVGYGYTF
TRBJ2-7 | TRBV9 | NA | TRBD1 | TGTGCCAGCAGCGTGGGACAGGGGGACTACGAGCAGTACTTC | CASSVGQGDYEQYF
TRBJ1-5 | TRBV24-1 | NA | NA | TGTGCCACCAGTGATTGGGACAGCAATCAGCCCCAGCATTTT | CATSDWDSNQPQHF
TRBJ2-3 | TRBV29-1 | NA | NA | TGCAGCGTTGGGGGGCCCCGGAGTGTCACAGATACGCAGTATTTT | CSVGGPRSVTDTQYF
TRBJ2-7 | TRBV7-2 | many | TRBD2 | TGTGCCAGCAGCTTAGGACTAGCGGGAGTCTACGAGCAGTACTTC | CASSLGLAGVYEQYF
TRBJ2-7 | TRBV28 | few | TRBD2 | TGTGCCAGCAGTGCTACCGGGACTAGCTTATACGAGCAGTACTTC | CASSATGTSLYEQYF
TRBJ2-7 | TRBV5-1 | NA | TRBD2 | TGCGCCAGCAGCCTAGCGGGAGTCAACGAGCAGTACTTC | CASSLAGVNEQYF
TRBJ2-7 | TRBV7-2 | NA | TRBD2 | TGTGCCAGCAGCTTAGCTTTGACTAGCGGGAGGGGGTACGAGCAGTACTTC | CASSLALTSGRGYEQYF
TRBJ2-1 | TRBV27 | many | TRBD1 | TGTGCCAGCAGTTTCGACTACAGGGGGTTAGGTGAGCAGTTCTTC | CASSFDYRGLGEQFF
TRBJ1-2 | TRBV25-1 | few | TRBD1 | TGTGCCAGCATCCCACAGGGGCTCAGCTATGGCTACACCTTC | CASIPQGLSYGYTF
TRBJ2-3 | TRBV29-1 | NA | NA | TGCAGCGTTCTTTTTTTTAGTCCAAGCACAGATACGCAGTATTTT | CSVLFFSPSTDTQYF
TRBJ1-5 | TRBV12-3/TRBV12-4 | NA | NA | TGTGCCAGCAGTCGAGAGAGCAATCAGCCCCAGCATTTT | CASSRESNQPQHF
TRBJ2-1 | TRBV7-9 | NA | NA | TGTGCCAGCAGCTTAGCGGGAAAAGTTGAGCAGTTCTTC | CASSLAGKVEQFF
TRBJ1-5 | TRBV12-3/TRBV12-4 | NA | TRBD1 | TGTGCCAGCAGTTCAGGGGGCGCGGCGCAGCCCCAGCATTTT | CASSSGGAAQPQHF
TRBJ2-1 | TRBV5-1 | NA | TRBD2 | TGCGCCAGCAGCGCTGCGCTAGCGGGAGGGCCCCGTGAGCAGTTCTTC | CASSAALAGGPREQFF
TRBJ2-1 | TRBV28 | NA | TRBD2 | TGTGCCAGCCAGCAGGCGGGAGGGATCTACAATGAGCAGTTCTTC | CASQQAGGIYNEQFF
TRBJ2-1 | TRBV28 | few | TRBD2 | TGTGCCAGCCAATCGGGACTAGCGGGAGACCGAAATGAGCAGTTCTTC | CASQSGLAGDRNEQFF
TRBJ2-1 | TRBV6-5 | few | TRBD2 | TGTGCCAGCAGTCAAACGGGAGGCGGGCAGTTCTTC | CASSQTGGGQFF
TRBJ2-2 | TRBV29-1 | many | NA | TGCAGCGTTGAGGGGCGGAACCTCAACACCGGGGAGCTGTTTTTT | CSVEGRNLNTGELFF